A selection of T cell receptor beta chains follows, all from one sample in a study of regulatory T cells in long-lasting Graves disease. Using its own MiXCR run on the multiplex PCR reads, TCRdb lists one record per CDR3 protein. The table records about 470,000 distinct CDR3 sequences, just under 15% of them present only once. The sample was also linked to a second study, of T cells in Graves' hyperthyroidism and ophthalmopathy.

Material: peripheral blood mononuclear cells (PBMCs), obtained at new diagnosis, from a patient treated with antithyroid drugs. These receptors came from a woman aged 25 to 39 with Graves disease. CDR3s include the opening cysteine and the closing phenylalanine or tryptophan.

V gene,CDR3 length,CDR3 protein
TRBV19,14,CASSTSGTAYEQYF
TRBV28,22,CASSPGQGPLVADPHNTGELFF
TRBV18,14,CASSPTGDTGELFF
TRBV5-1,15,CASSGRLQGTDTQYF
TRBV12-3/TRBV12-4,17,CASSSGLAGLNTGELFF
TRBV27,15,CASSLSSGTGNTIYF
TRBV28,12,CASRDQETEAFF
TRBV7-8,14,CASSYRWTDNEQFF
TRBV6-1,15,CASSQPRREYNEQFF
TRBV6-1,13,CASSEHKAAEAFF
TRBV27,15,CASSPGQPSYNEQFF
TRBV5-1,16,CASSSPPRDRDHEQYF
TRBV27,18,CASSFRGEGPGSNTEAFF
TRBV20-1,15,CSARDRGVGGRAAFF
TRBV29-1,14,CSVSEGVNTGELFF
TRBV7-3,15,CASSKGLAGGNEQFF
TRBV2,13,CASSAQENYGYTF
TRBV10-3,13,CAISERDFYGYTF
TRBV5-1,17,CASSSQGILTSTDTQYF
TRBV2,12,CASMRDSYEQYF
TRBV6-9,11,CASSYRGTLHF
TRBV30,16,CAWRGPGLASHNEQFF
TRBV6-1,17,CASTLASGSIVSGELFF